Only one count was recorded for the clone carrying this TCR beta chain. Donors were drawn from the approximately 120-subject validation cohort, separate from the roughly 700-subject first cohort. The sample belongs to a study of cytomegalovirus exposure and HLA in healthy donors. The V end lost 2 bases, the J end lost 5 bases, and 10 bases lay between the germline ends. CDR1 and CDR2 from the germline V gene are GTSNPN and SVGIG (reference sequence). The CDR3 is made up of 13 amino acids. Clones were sequenced by immunoSEQ multiplex PCR, and TCRdb holds only the in-frame ones, with some missing. The data contain more than 45,000 clones, roughly 90% of them singletons.

Sequencing was carried out using PBMCs. V is TRBV30 and J is TRBJ1-5; D is possibly TRBD1 (5 bases). The clonotype originates from a woman aged 25 to 45 in good health and CMV-seronegative. The DNA of the CDR3 is TGTGCCTGGAGTAACGGGGGGGATCAGCCCCAGCATTTT. Its protein product is CAWSNGGDQPQHF.